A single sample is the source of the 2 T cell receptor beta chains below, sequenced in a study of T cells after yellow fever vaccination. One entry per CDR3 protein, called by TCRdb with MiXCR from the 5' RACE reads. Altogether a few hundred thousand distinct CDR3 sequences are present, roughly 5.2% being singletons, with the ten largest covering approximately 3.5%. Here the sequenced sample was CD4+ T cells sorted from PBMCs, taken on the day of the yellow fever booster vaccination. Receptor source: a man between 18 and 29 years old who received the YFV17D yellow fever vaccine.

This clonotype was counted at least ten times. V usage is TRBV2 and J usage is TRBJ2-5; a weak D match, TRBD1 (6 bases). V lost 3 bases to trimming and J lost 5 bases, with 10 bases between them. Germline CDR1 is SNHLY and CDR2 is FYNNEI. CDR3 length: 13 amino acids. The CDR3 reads CASSDTGSETQYF. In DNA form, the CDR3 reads TGTGCCAGCAGTGATACAGGGTCGGAGACCCAGTACTTC. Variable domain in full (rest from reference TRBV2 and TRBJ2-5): EPEVTQTPSHQVTQMGQEVILRCVPISNHLYFYWYRQILGQKVEFLVSFYNNEISEKSEIFDDQFSVERPDGSNFTLKIRSTKLEDSAMYFCASSDTGSETQYFGPGTRLLVL.

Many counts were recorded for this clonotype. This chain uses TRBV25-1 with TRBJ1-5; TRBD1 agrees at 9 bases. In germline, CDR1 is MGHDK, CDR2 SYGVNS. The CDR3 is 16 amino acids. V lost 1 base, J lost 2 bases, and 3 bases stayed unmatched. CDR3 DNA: TGTGCCAGCAGTGAATCCGGGACAGGGCGCAATCAGCCCCAGCATTTT. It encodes CASSESGTGRNQPQHF.